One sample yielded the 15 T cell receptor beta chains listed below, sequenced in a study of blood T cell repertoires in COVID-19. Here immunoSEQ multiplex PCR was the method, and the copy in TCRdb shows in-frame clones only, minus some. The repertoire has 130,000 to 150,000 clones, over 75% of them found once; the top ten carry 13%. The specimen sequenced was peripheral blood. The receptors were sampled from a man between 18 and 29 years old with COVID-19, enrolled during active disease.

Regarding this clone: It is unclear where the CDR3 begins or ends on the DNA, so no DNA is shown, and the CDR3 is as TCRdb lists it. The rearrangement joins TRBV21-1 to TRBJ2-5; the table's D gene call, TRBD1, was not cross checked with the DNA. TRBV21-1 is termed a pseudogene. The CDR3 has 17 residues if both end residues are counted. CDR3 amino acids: CASSAFGQGAPWETQYF.

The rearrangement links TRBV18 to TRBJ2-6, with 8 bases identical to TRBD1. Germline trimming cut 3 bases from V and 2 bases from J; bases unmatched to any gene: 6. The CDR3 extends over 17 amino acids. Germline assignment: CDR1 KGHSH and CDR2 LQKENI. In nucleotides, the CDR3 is TGTGCCAGCTCACCTGGACAGGGTCGACCTGGGGCCAACGTCCTGACTTTC. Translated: CASSPGQGRPGANVLTF.

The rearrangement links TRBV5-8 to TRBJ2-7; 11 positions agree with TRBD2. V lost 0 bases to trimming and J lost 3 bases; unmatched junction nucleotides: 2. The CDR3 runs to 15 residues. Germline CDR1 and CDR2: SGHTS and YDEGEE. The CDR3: CASSLVTSGSYEQYF. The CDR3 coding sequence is TGTGCCAGCAGCTTGGTTACTAGCGGGAGCTACGAGCAGTACTTC.

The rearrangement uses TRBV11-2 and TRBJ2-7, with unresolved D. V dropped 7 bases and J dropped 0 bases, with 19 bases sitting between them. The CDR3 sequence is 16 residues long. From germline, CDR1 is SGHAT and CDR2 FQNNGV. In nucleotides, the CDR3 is TGTGCCAGCAACTCAATCCAGGCAGGCCGCTCCTACGAGCAGTACTTC. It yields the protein CASNSIQAGRSYEQYF.

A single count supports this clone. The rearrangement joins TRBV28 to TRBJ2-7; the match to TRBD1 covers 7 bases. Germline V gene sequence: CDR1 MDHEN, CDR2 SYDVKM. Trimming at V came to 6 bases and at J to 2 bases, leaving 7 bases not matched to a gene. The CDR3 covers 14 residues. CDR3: CASRSDRVPYEQYF. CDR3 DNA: TGTGCCAGCAGGAGCGACAGGGTCCCCTACGAGCAGTACTTC.

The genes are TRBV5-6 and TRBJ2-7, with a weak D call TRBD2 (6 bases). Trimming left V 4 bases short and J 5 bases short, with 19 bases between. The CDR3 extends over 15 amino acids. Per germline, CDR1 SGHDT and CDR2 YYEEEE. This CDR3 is CASSREVNFFNEQYF. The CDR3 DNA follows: TGTGCCAGCAGCAGGGAGGTTAACTTTTTTAACGAGCAGTACTTC.

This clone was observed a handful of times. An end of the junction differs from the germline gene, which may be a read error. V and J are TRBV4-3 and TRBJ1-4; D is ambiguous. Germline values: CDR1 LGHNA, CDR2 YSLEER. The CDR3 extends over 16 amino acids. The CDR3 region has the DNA TGCGCCAGCAGCCAAGAGATTAGCCCGACTAATGAAAAACTGCTTTTT. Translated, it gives CASSQEISPTNEKLLF.

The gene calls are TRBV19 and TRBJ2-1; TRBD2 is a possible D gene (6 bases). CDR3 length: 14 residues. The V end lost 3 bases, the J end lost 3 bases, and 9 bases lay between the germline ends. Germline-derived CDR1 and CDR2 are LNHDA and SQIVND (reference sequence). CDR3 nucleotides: TGTGCCAGTAGTATGGGGGGAATCTACAATGAGCAGTTCTTC. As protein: CASSMGGIYNEQFF.

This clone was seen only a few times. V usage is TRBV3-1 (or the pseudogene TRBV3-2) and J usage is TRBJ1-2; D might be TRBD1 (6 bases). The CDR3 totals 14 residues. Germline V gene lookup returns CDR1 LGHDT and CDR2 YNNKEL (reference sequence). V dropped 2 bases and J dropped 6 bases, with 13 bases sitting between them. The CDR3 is CASSQLDRRHGYTF. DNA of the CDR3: TGTGCCAGCAGCCAATTAGACAGGCGTCATGGCTACACCTTC.

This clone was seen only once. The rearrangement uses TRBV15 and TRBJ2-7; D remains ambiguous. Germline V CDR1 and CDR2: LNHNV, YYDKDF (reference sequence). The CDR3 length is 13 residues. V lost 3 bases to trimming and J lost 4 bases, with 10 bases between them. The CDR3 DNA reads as TGTGCCACCAGCAGCGTCGCGCCTTACGAGCAGTACTTC. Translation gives CATSSVAPYEQYF.

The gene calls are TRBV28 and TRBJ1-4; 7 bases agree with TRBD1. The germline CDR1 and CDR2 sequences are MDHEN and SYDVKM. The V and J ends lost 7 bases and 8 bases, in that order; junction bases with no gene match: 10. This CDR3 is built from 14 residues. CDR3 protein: CASTSTGTGEKLFF. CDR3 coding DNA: TGTGCCAGCACCTCGACAGGGACGGGGGAAAAACTGTTTTTT.

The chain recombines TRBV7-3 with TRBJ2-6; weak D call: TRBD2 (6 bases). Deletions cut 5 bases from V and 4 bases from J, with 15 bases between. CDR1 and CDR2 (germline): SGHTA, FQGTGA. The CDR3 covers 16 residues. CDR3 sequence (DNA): TGTGCCAGCAGCCCCCTCGGGGGAGCCGGGGCCAACGTCCTGACTTTC. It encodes CASSPLGGAGANVLTF.

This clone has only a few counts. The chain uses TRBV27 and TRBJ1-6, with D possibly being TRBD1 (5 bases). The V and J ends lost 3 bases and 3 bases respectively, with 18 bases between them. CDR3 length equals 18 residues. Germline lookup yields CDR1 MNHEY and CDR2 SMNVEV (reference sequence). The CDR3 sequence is CASSFLGVGEGYNSPLHF. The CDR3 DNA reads TGTGCCAGCAGTTTCCTAGGGGTGGGGGAGGGCTATAATTCACCCCTCCACTTT.

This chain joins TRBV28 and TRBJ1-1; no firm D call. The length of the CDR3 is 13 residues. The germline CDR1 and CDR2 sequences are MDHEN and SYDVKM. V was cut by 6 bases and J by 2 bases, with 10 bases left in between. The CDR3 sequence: CASSPYYNTEAFF. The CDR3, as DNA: TGTGCCAGCAGCCCCTACTACAACACTGAAGCTTTCTTT.

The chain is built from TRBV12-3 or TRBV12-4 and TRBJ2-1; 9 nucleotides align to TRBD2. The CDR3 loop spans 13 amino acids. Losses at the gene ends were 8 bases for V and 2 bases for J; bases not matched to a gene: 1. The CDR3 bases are TGTGCCAGCGGACTAGCGACCTACAATGAGCAGTTCTTC. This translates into CASGLATYNEQFF.